This entry lists 28 T cell receptor beta chains sequenced from one sample in a study of blood T cells in healthy people across ages. Primers used in a second PCR of roughly 7 to 12 cycles were a sample-barcoded 5' primer and a J-beta primer mix. MiXCR was run by TCRdb on the 5' RACE reads, yielding one entry per CDR3 protein. The repertoire holds approximately 800,000 distinct CDR3 sequences, with about half as singletons. Sequenced sample: blood. The source is an elderly man in good health.

The chain links TRBV20-1 to TRBJ2-7; D perhaps matches TRBD2 (6 bases). Germline V CDR1 and CDR2: DFQATT, SNEGSKA (reference sequence). V lost 3 bases, J lost 2 bases, and 14 bases lay in between. This CDR3 region has 14 residues. The CDR3 bases are TGCAGTGCTAGGGGGGGAACGTTTCCCTACGAGCAGTACTTC. This gives the protein CSARGGTFPYEQYF.

This chain joins TRBV7-3 and TRBJ2-4; possible D gene TRBD2, 7 bases. This CDR3 is 12 amino acids long. Trimming pared 3 bases from V and 13 bases from J, leaving 13 bases between. Germline V gene data show CDR1 as SGHTA and CDR2 as FQGTGA. The CDR3 nucleotides are TGTGCCAGCAGCTTCGATGGGGGGGCCCAGTACTTC. Its translation is CASSFDGGAQYF.

The rearrangement links TRBV6-5 to TRBJ2-6; D is possibly TRBD2 (6 bases). This CDR3 comprises 16 residues. CDR1 and CDR2 (germline): MNHEY, SVGAGI. The V gene lost 6 bases and the J gene lost 0 bases, with 12 bases spanning the gap. CDR3 DNA sequence: TGTGCCAGCAGGCTACTAGCCATCTCTGGGGCCAACGTCCTGACTTTC. Translating it yields CASRLLAISGANVLTF.

J is TRBJ2-3 and V is TRBV20-1; possibly TRBD2 for D (5 bases). The V and J ends lost 4 bases and 0 bases respectively, with 17 bases between them. Germline CDR1 and CDR2: DFQATT and SNEGSKA (reference sequence). CDR3 length: 16 residues. The CDR3 sequence is CSANDNGKGSTDTQYF. In DNA form, the CDR3 reads TGCAGTGCTAACGATAACGGGAAAGGTAGCACAGATACGCAGTATTTT.

The rearrangement uses TRBV25-1 and TRBJ2-5; 9 nucleotides match TRBD2. This CDR3 is built from 16 residues. V lost 1 base to trimming and J lost 5 bases; unmatched junction nucleotides: 8. Germline V gene data show CDR1 as MGHDK and CDR2 as SYGVNS. CDR3 coding DNA: TGTGCCAGCAGTGAATTAGGTAGCGGGAGCTTTGAGACCCAGTACTTC. Translation gives CASSELGSGSFETQYF.

This clonotype has more than one count but fewer than ten. The chain combines TRBV10-3 with TRBJ2-7; D unclear. The CDR3 contains 11 residues. V dropped 6 bases and J dropped 5 bases, with 8 bases sitting between them. Germline assignment: CDR1 ENHRY and CDR2 SYGVKD. CDR3 DNA sequence: TGTGCCATCAGCCAGACACACGAGCAGTACTTC. Residues: CAISQTHEQYF.

As regards this clonotype: A junction boundary mismatches the germline segment, possibly from a read error. The rearrangement joins TRBV7-3 to TRBJ2-3; 8 bases are a match to TRBD2. The germline V gene encodes CDR1 SGHTA and CDR2 FQGTGA. The CDR3 is made up of 14 amino acids. The CDR3 reads CVSSASGYGDTQYF. CDR3 sequence (DNA): TGTGTCAGCAGCGCTAGCGGGTATGGAGATACGCAGTATTTT.

The rearrangement uses TRBV27 and TRBJ2-5; no clear D. Trimming stripped 6 bases from V and 2 bases from J, with 16 bases between. Germline V CDR1 and CDR2: MNHEY, SMNVEV (reference sequence). This CDR3 is 15 amino acids long. The CDR3 reads CASSPFTRKQETQYF. The CDR3 DNA is TGTGCCAGCAGCCCGTTTACGCGAAAACAAGAGACCCAGTACTTC.

The chain links TRBV3-1 to TRBJ2-1; D is ambiguous. Trimming stripped 3 bases from V and 6 bases from J, with 6 bases between. From germline, CDR1 is LGHDT and CDR2 YNNKEL (reference sequence). The CDR3 is 12 amino acids. CDR3 protein: CASSHYTNEQFF. CDR3 nucleotides: TGTGCCAGCAGCCACTATACCAATGAGCAGTTCTTC.

This clonotype was found many times. The CDR3 loop is CSALSGELLQQYF. The CDR3 DNA reads as TGCAGTGCTCTTAGCGGGGAACTTTTACAGCAGTACTTC. The rearrangement joins TRBV20-1 to TRBJ2-7; 8 nucleotides match TRBD2. V trimming: 5 bases; J trimming: 8 bases; junction bases outside the gene matches: 11. This CDR3 has 13 residues. The germline CDR1 and CDR2 sequences are DFQATT and SNEGSKA (reference sequence).

A few counts support this clonotype. This rearrangement joins TRBV5-1 to TRBJ2-7; 8 bases align to TRBD2. The CDR3 consists of 16 residues. Germline-derived CDR1 and CDR2 are SGHRS and YFSETQ. The ends lost 0 bases at V and 7 bases at J; junction bases unmatched: 12. CDR3 sequence: CASSLGGSGKVREQYF. The CDR3 bases are TGCGCCAGCAGCTTGGGAGGTAGCGGGAAAGTTAGGGAGCAGTACTTC.

Turning to this clonotype: This may be a read error: a much more frequent sequence differs by one nucleotide. The genes are TRBV20-1 and TRBJ1-3; unclear D gene. CDR3 length: 18 amino acids. CDR1 is DFQATT and CDR2 is SNEGSKA in the germline V gene (reference sequence). V was trimmed by 1 base and J by 0 bases, leaving 19 bases between them. Written as DNA, the CDR3 is TGCAGTGCTAGAGTCTTCTCCCTCGAAATCCCCTCTGGAAACACCATATATTTT. Its protein is CSARVFSLEIPSGNTIYF.

The chain uses TRBV28 and TRBJ2-3; D perhaps matches TRBD1 (6 bases). Germline loops: CDR1 MDHEN, CDR2 SYDVKM. The CDR3 is 13 residues long. Between the trimmed V and J ends, which lost 7 bases and 1 base, there was a span of 9 bases. The chain's CDR3 is CASIPGGTDTQYF. The CDR3 bases are TGTGCCAGCATTCCAGGGGGCACAGATACGCAGTATTTT.

On this clonotype itself: Germline and junction disagree at one end, which may indicate a read error. The chain links TRBV7-2 to TRBJ2-2; the match to TRBD2 covers 9 bases. Germline V CDR1 and CDR2: SGHTA, FQGNSA. The CDR3 has 15 amino acids. CDR3 residues: CACSPGLAATGELFF. The CDR3 nucleotides are TGTGCCTGCAGCCCGGGACTAGCAGCCACCGGGGAGCTGTTTTTT.

This clonotype has more than one count but fewer than ten. V is TRBV20-1 and J is TRBJ2-1; D unresolved. In germline, CDR1 is DFQATT, CDR2 SNEGSKA (reference sequence). V lost 1 base and J 4 bases, leaving 14 bases between the germline ends. The CDR3 totals 15 residues. The CDR3 nucleotides read TGCAGTGCTAGAGGAGGAAAGGGAAGTTACAATGAGCAGTTCTTC. Its translation is CSARGGKGSYNEQFF.

Many counts were recorded for this clonotype. The CDR3 loop reads CASSVDRDGYEQYF. The DNA for the CDR3 is TGTGCCAGCAGTGTTGACAGGGACGGCTACGAGCAGTACTTC. The genes are TRBV12-3 or TRBV12-4 and TRBJ2-7; TRBD1 matches 7 bases. The V segment lost 5 bases and the J segment 3 bases; nucleotides outside the gene matches: 7. The CDR3 has 14 residues.

The chain joins TRBV18 to TRBJ2-7; D possibly corresponds to TRBD2 (7 bases). Germline assignment: CDR1 KGHSH and CDR2 LQKENI. V dropped 4 bases and J dropped 6 bases, with 13 bases sitting between them. The length of the CDR3 is 13 residues. This CDR3 is CASSLDSGAEQYF. The CDR3 DNA reads as TGTGCCAGCTCACTGGACAGCGGGGCCGAGCAGTACTTC. The full variable domain, in which reference TRBV18 and TRBJ2-7 provide the parts outside the CDR3, is NAGVMQNPRHLVRRRGQEARLRCSPMKGHSHVYWYRQLPEEGLKFMVYLQKENIIDESGMPKERFSAEFPKEGPSILRIQQVVRGDSAAYFCASSLDSGAEQYFGPGTRLTVT.

The chain joins TRBV7-2 to TRBJ2-1; 8 bases are shared with TRBD1. Germline-derived CDR1 and CDR2 are SGHTA and FQGNSA. The CDR3 contains 13 residues. The CDR3 sequence: CDGRQGPYNEQFF. The DNA for the CDR3 is TGTGACGGCAGACAGGGGCCCTACAATGAGCAGTTCTTC.

V usage is TRBV3-1 and J usage is TRBJ2-1; D gene unclear. The ends were cut back, 0 bases at V and 7 bases at J, with 7 bases in the middle. The CDR3 extends over 13 amino acids. Germline lookup yields CDR1 LGHDT and CDR2 YNNKEL (reference sequence). This CDR3 is CASSQESGNEQFF. The CDR3 bases are TGTGCCAGCAGCCAAGAATCCGGGAATGAGCAGTTCTTC.

The chain's CDR3 is CASSPAPRNTEAFF. DNA for the CDR3: TGTGCCAGCAGTCCCGCCCCGAGGAACACTGAAGCTTTCTTT. This rearrangement joins TRBV12-3 or TRBV12-4 to TRBJ1-1; no firm D call. The ends were cut back, 5 bases at V and 1 base at J, with 11 bases in the middle. CDR3 length: 14 residues.

This clonotype was seen just once. The J gene is TRBJ2-7, the V gene TRBV7-2; 9 bases are a match to TRBD2. The V and J ends lost 0 bases and 2 bases, in that order; junction bases with no gene match: 5. CDR1 is SGHTA and CDR2 is FQGNSA in the germline V gene. There are 16 residues in the CDR3. CDR3 sequence (DNA): TGTGCCAGCAGCTTAGCGCCTAGCGGGACAACCTACGAGCAGTACTTC. This sequence encodes CASSLAPSGTTYEQYF.

This clonotype was detected a few times. This rearrangement joins TRBV29-1 to TRBJ2-3, with 10 bases that match TRBD2. The CDR3 loop spans 13 amino acids. V shed 7 bases and J 1 base; nucleotides not matched to a gene: 2. Germline CDR1 is SQVTM and CDR2 is ANQGSEA. CDR3 amino acids: CSGGTSGTDTQYF. DNA for the CDR3: TGCAGCGGGGGGACTAGCGGCACAGATACGCAGTATTTT.

This sequence joins TRBV28 and TRBJ2-3; tentatively, D is TRBD1 (6 bases). In germline, CDR1 is MDHEN, CDR2 SYDVKM. The CDR3 is 19 amino acids. The V gene lost 5 bases and the J gene lost 1 base, with 25 bases spanning the gap. The CDR3, as DNA: TGTGCCAGCAGTACCCGGGCCCCCATCAGGGGCGGTCGCACAGATACGCAGTATTTT. It specifies CASSTRAPIRGGRTDTQYF.

The chain's CDR3 is CSVGQGTEQYF. The CDR3 DNA follows: TGCAGCGTGGGACAGGGTACCGAGCAGTACTTC. V gene TRBV29-1 combines with J gene TRBJ2-4, with TRBD1 identical over 9 bases. The DNA end is a closer match to TRBJ2-7, so the J assignment may be wrong. The germline CDR1 and CDR2 sequences are SQVTM and ANQGSEA. CDR3 length: 11 amino acids.

V is TRBV7-2 and J is TRBJ2-4, with D possibly called TRBD1 or TRBD2 (5 bases each). Trimming removed 6 bases from V and 13 bases from J, with 19 bases in between. Germline CDR1 SGHTA, CDR2 FQGNSA. This CDR3 has 13 amino acids. CDR3 nucleotide sequence: TGTGCCAGCAGGGTAACCGGGATGGGGGAGCAGTACTTC. Its translation: CASRVTGMGEQYF.

The chain recombines TRBV27 with TRBJ2-7; D is possibly TRBD1 (5 bases). The germline CDR1 and CDR2 sequences are MNHEY and SMNVEV (reference sequence). The CDR3 has 12 residues. The CDR3 bases are TGTGCGGGTGGCAGGGCGACCTACGAGCAGTACTTC. Protein sequence: CAGGRATYEQYF.

The chain combines TRBV7-9 with TRBJ1-2; TRBD1 is a possible D gene (6 bases). The V gene's germline CDR1 is SEHNR and CDR2 FQNEAQ (reference sequence). The CDR3 runs 17 residues. V gave up 5 bases and J gave up 0 bases, with 19 bases separating them. The CDR3 here is CASSPETGNLANYGYTF. CDR3 DNA: TGTGCCAGCAGCCCCGAAACAGGGAACCTAGCTAACTATGGCTACACCTTC.

This chain uses TRBV9 with TRBJ2-5; TRBD2 aligns across 7 bases. The CDR3 extends over 14 amino acids. V lost 3 bases to trimming and J lost 2 bases; unmatched junction nucleotides: 4. Germline loops: CDR1 SGDLS, CDR2 YYNGEE. This CDR3 is CASSAKAGQETQYF. CDR3 nucleotide sequence: TGTGCCAGCAGCGCGAAAGCGGGACAAGAGACCCAGTACTTC.